These 16 T cell receptor beta chains originate from one sample sequenced in a study of cytomegalovirus exposure and HLA in healthy donors. PCR employed 60 Vbeta and 13 Jbeta primers. Assay: immunoSEQ multiplex PCR; the TCRdb copy retains only in-frame clones and omits some. This table has about 130,000 clones, about 15% appearing once. Sample: PBMCs. These receptor sequences come from a female donor in good health and CMV-seropositive.

This clone was seen a handful of times. Here the CDR3 DNA reads TGTGCCAGCAGTTGGCGTCAGGGGTGGAACACTGAAGCTTTCTTT. It is translated as CASSWRQGWNTEAFF. The V call is TRBV27, the J call TRBJ1-1, with D tentatively TRBD1 (6 bases). Deletions cut 4 bases from V and 1 base from J, with 13 bases between. CDR3 length: 15 residues. Germline V CDR1 and CDR2: MNHEY, SMNVEV (reference sequence).

This clone occurred a few times. The J gene is TRBJ1-1, the V gene TRBV6-5; a possible D gene is TRBD1 (6 bases). V lost 6 bases and J 0 bases, leaving 11 bases between the germline ends. Germline values: CDR1 MNHEY, CDR2 SVGAGI. The CDR3 totals 14 residues. Written as DNA, the CDR3 is TGTGCCAGCAGGATGGGACAAATGAACACTGAAGCTTTCTTT. Its translation: CASRMGQMNTEAFF.

This clone turned up a few times. V gene TRBV28 combines with J gene TRBJ2-5, with D perhaps TRBD1 (5 bases). CDR1 MDHEN and CDR2 SYDVKM come from the germline V gene. V was clipped by 3 bases and J by 4 bases, with 15 bases between them. The CDR3 totals 15 residues. Here the CDR3 DNA reads TGTGCCAGCAGTTTCTGGCAGGGATTCGGAGAGACCCAGTACTTC. This sequence encodes CASSFWQGFGETQYF.

V and J are TRBV5-8 and TRBJ1-4, with D maybe TRBD1 (6 bases). Trimming stripped 1 base from V and 8 bases from J, with 12 bases between. This CDR3 contains 14 residues. Germline loops: CDR1 SGHTS, CDR2 YDEGEE. The CDR3 nucleotides read TGTGCCAGCAGCTTGCCAGGGGATGACGAAAAACTGTTTTTT. It is translated as CASSLPGDDEKLFF.

This chain links TRBV19 with TRBJ1-1; 7 positions match TRBD1. Germline lookup yields CDR1 LNHDA and CDR2 SQIVND (reference sequence). The CDR3 is made up of 13 amino acids. V was clipped by 5 bases and J by 11 bases; unmatched bases: 11. The CDR3 bases are TGTGCCAGTAGTTTTGACAGGGAAGGGGACGCTTTCTTT. Protein product: CASSFDREGDAFF.

This clone was counted a few times. The chain recombines TRBV7-9 with TRBJ2-1; possible D gene TRBD2, 6 bases. V lost 5 bases and J lost 4, with 18 bases in between. Germline V gene sequence: CDR1 SEHNR, CDR2 FQNEAQ (reference sequence). CDR3 length: 16 amino acids. The CDR3 coding sequence is TGTGCCAGCAGCCCAGGGATGATAGCGGTTTACAATGAGCAGTTCTTC. Its translation: CASSPGMIAVYNEQFF.

The rearrangement uses TRBV4-3 and TRBJ1-4; tentative D call: TRBD1 (6 bases). The CDR3 runs 15 residues. Germline V gene sequence: CDR1 LGHNA, CDR2 YSLEER. Trimming took 3 bases from V and 8 from J, leaving 16 bases between them. CDR3 amino acids: CASSQETGIIEKLFF. CDR3 sequence (DNA): TGCGCCAGCAGCCAGGAGACAGGCATTATCGAAAAACTGTTTTTT.

This clone was found a few times. This rearrangement joins TRBV29-1 to TRBJ1-5; 7 bases agree with TRBD1. J was trimmed by 0 bases and V by 4 bases; bases with no gene match: 9. There are 16 residues in the CDR3. The V gene's germline CDR1 is SQVTM and CDR2 ANQGSEA. CDR3 nucleotides: TGCAGCGTTGGAACTGGACAGGCGGATAGCAATCAGCCCCAGCATTTT. Translating it yields CSVGTGQADSNQPQHF.

This chain connects TRBV7-2 to TRBJ2-1; the D is unclear. The germline gives CDR1 SGHTA, CDR2 FQGNSA. The CDR3 length is 14 residues. Trimming removed 1 base at V and 5 bases at J, with 9 bases between. CDR3 coding DNA: TGTGCCAGCAGCTTAGGACGGGTCCACAATGAGCAGTTCTTC. This encodes CASSLGRVHNEQFF.

The chain links TRBV2 to TRBJ1-5; the D is unclear. This CDR3 has 14 amino acids. CDR1 and CDR2 from the germline V gene are SNHLY and FYNNEI. V was cut by 4 bases and J by 2 bases, with 9 bases left in between. DNA for the CDR3: TGTGCCAGCAGTGCTAACCTTGGCAATCAGCCCCAGCATTTT. Translation gives CASSANLGNQPQHF.

This clone was observed a few times. The chain employs TRBV4-2 and TRBJ2-7; 11 bases fit TRBD2. The ends lost 3 bases at V and 2 bases at J; junction bases unmatched: 3. The V gene's germline CDR1 is LGHNA and CDR2 YNFKEQ. The CDR3 loop spans 15 amino acids. The CDR3 sequence: CASSHRLAGTYEQYF. The CDR3 DNA sequence: TGTGCCAGCAGCCATCGACTAGCGGGAACCTACGAGCAGTACTTC.

The CDR3, as DNA: TGTGCCAGCAGCCAAGATTTGCTAGCGGGAGGTCTCACCGGGGAGCTGTTTTTT. It is translated as CASSQDLLAGGLTGELFF. The chain combines TRBV4-2 with TRBJ2-2; 11 nucleotides match TRBD2. Losses at the gene ends were 0 bases for V and 4 bases for J; bases not matched to a gene: 7. This CDR3 comprises 18 residues. Germline V CDR1 and CDR2: LGHNA, YNFKEQ.

This clone was recorded a few times. This chain uses TRBV2 with TRBJ1-1; D remains unclear. V lost 8 bases, J lost 1 base, and 14 bases lay in between. The germline V gene encodes CDR1 SNHLY and CDR2 FYNNEI. CDR3 size: 14 residues. CDR3 in amino acids: CASRRGQGNTEAFF. The CDR3 nucleotides read TGTGCCAGCCGTCGAGGGCAAGGGAACACTGAAGCTTTCTTT.

V and J are TRBV7-9 and TRBJ1-4; 8 bases fit TRBD1. J was trimmed by 0 bases and V by 1 base; bases with no gene match: 1. CDR3 length equals 16 residues. Germline CDR1 reads SEHNR; CDR2 reads FQNEAQ (reference sequence). The CDR3 coding sequence is TGTGCCAGCAGCTTAGTGGGACAGGCAACTAATGAAAAACTGTTTTTT. This encodes CASSLVGQATNEKLFF.

This rearrangement joins TRBV5-1 to TRBJ2-6, with D uncertain. The CDR3 spans 17 residues. Between the trimmed V and J ends, which lost 0 bases and 0 bases, there was a span of 10 bases. Looked up from germline, CDR1 is SGHRS and CDR2 is YFSETQ. The CDR3 DNA sequence: TGCGCCAGCAGCTTGGATGGGTACAGCTCTGGGGCCAACGTCCTGACTTTC. Its protein is CASSLDGYSSGANVLTF.

The chain recombines TRBV15 with TRBJ1-4; weak D call: TRBD1 (5 bases). This CDR3 region has 18 residues. Trimming cost V 0 bases and J 6 bases, with 20 bases left between them. Germline CDR1 and CDR2: LNHNV and YYDKDF (reference sequence). CDR3 nucleotides: TGTGCCACCAGCAGAGATCGTTGGGGCTCGAAGATGGATGAAAAACTGTTTTTT. Translated: CATSRDRWGSKMDEKLFF.